What follows are 29 T cell receptor beta chains derived from one specimen sequenced in a study of kidney transplant recipient with SARS-CoV-2 infection. TCRdb re-analysed the reads in MiXCR, keeping a single row per CDR3 protein. There are 200,000 to 300,000 distinct CDR3 sequences in the sample; 29% occur only once, and less than 8.5% lies in the top ten. The source material was a blood sample, sampled at baseline and between days 110 and 120 from a kidney transplant recipient. The receptors come from a male patient in his 30s who had COVID-19 and was a kidney transplant recipient. Some T cells may be the graft donor's.

As regards this clonotype: One end of the junction is discordant with germline, which a read error may explain. V is TRBV11-3 and J is TRBJ1-3; D unresolved. CDR1 and CDR2 (germline): SGHNT, YENEEA. This CDR3 region has 16 residues. The CDR3 loop reads CASSLAGRISGSTIYF. The CDR3 region has the DNA TGTGCCAGCAGCTTAGCTGGAAGGATTTCTGGAAGCACCATATATTTT. The full variable domain, in which reference TRBV11-3 and TRBJ1-3 provide the parts outside the CDR3, is EAGVVQSPRYKIIEKKQPVAFWCNPISGHNTLYWYLQNLGQGPELLIRYENEEAVDDSQLPKDRFSAERLKGVDSTLKIQPAELGDSAVYLCASSLAGRISGSTIYFGEGSWLTVV.

This clonotype has a count of ten or more. The chain joins TRBV19 to TRBJ1-2; no clear D gene. V was trimmed by 0 bases and J by 7 bases, leaving 9 bases between them. The CDR3 runs 13 residues. CDR1 and CDR2 (germline): LNHDA, SQIVND (reference sequence). CDR3 DNA sequence: TGTGCCAGTAGTATAGATCCCGACGGTGGCTACACCTTC. It translates to CASSIDPDGGYTF. The full variable domain, completed using reference TRBV19 and TRBJ1-2, is DGGITQSPKYLFRKEGQNVTLSCEQNLNHDAMYWYRQDPGQGLRLIYYSQIVNDFQKGDIAEGYSVSREKKESFPLTVTSAQKNPTAFYLCASSIDPDGGYTFGSGTRLTVV.

This clonotype was seen many times. J is TRBJ1-5 and V is TRBV4-1, with 9 bases matching TRBD1. The CDR3 length is 15 residues. CDR1 MGHRA and CDR2 YSYEKL come from the germline V gene. With V trimmed by 3 bases and J by 8 bases, 8 bases remained unmatched. For the CDR3, the DNA is TGCGCCAGCAGCCATGCAACAGGGGGCCGGGAGCCCCAGCATTTT. Protein product: CASSHATGGREPQHF.

This clonotype showed up many times. The chain joins TRBV25-1 to TRBJ1-2; unclear D gene. Trimming stripped 5 bases from V and 4 bases from J, with 23 bases between. This CDR3 region has 17 residues. CDR1 MGHDK and CDR2 SYGVNS come from the germline V gene. CDR3 sequence: CASSMLVELGKTYGYTF. The CDR3 nucleotides are TGTGCCAGCAGTATGTTGGTAGAACTGGGAAAGACCTATGGCTACACCTTC.

This clonotype was seen many times. The chain joins TRBV7-2 to TRBJ1-2; no definite D call. The V end lost 5 bases, the J end lost 4 bases, and 23 bases lay between the germline ends. The V gene's germline CDR1 is SGHTA and CDR2 FQGNSA. The CDR3 length is 17 residues. The CDR3 loop reads CASSVMVRDGKTYGYTF. The CDR3 DNA follows: TGTGCCAGCAGCGTTATGGTCAGAGACGGAAAGACCTATGGCTACACCTTC.

This clonotype was counted ten times or more. V gene TRBV28 combines with J gene TRBJ2-2, with D unresolved. Germline CDR1 is MDHEN and CDR2 is SYDVKM. V was clipped by 5 bases and J by 7 bases, with 14 bases between them. The length of the CDR3 is 14 residues. CDR3 DNA: TGTGCCAGCAGTCCCGGTAGTTGGGACGGGGAGCTGTTTTTT. This encodes CASSPGSWDGELFF.

This clonotype was observed many times. V and J are TRBV4-2 and TRBJ2-3; 8 nucleotides agree with TRBD2. The CDR3 loop spans 17 amino acids. V was pared by 1 base and J by 2 bases, with 8 bases of the junction left unmatched. The germline gives CDR1 LGHNA, CDR2 YNFKEQ. CDR3 nucleotide sequence: TGTGCCAGCAGCCAAGCACAACTAGCGGATCACACAGATACGCAGTATTTT. As protein: CASSQAQLADHTDTQYF.

This clonotype was detected many times. This chain links TRBV6-5 with TRBJ2-1; D remains ambiguous. This CDR3 is 13 amino acids long. Trimming took off 1 base at V and 2 bases at J, with 3 bases between the two ends. Germline V gives CDR1 MNHEY, CDR2 SVGAGI. CDR3 in amino acids: CASSYFPYNEQFF. DNA of the CDR3: TGTGCCAGCAGTTACTTTCCCTACAATGAGCAGTTCTTC.

This clonotype was seen at least ten times. The V and J genes are TRBV11-3 and TRBJ2-5, with D hard to call. V was cut by 1 base and J by 1 base, with 4 bases left in between. This CDR3 spans 13 amino acids. CDR1 is SGHNT and CDR2 is YENEEA in the germline V gene. The CDR3 DNA follows: TGTGCCAGCAGCTTAGCCCCCCAAGAGACCCAGTACTTC. Translating it yields CASSLAPQETQYF.

CDR3 sequence reads: CSALGTGVFSDGYTF. The CDR3 coding sequence is TGCAGTGCTCTGGGGACAGGGGTTTTCAGTGATGGCTACACCTTC. This chain joins TRBV20-1 and TRBJ1-2; 10 bases agree with TRBD1. Germline-derived CDR1 and CDR2 are DFQATT and SNEGSKA (reference sequence). The V segment lost 5 bases and the J segment 6 bases; nucleotides outside the gene matches: 12. The CDR3 spans 15 residues.

A remark on this clonotype: A read error may produce the germline difference seen at one junction end. The rearrangement links TRBV6-2 or TRBV6-3 to TRBJ2-5; D assignment may be TRBD1 or TRBD2 (6 bases each). This CDR3 has 13 residues. Germline V gives CDR1 MNHEY, CDR2 SVGEGT. The CDR3 region has the DNA TGTGCCAGCAGTGGGACATTCCGGGGGACCCGGTACTTC. Its protein product is CASSGTFRGTRYF.

There are many counts of this clonotype. The genes are TRBV6-9 and TRBJ1-2; D is ambiguous. Between the trimmed V and J ends, which lost 5 bases and 4 bases, there was a span of 23 bases. Germline assignment: CDR1 MNHGY and CDR2 SVAAGI. The CDR3 is made up of 17 amino acids. The DNA for the CDR3 is TGTGCCAGCAGTGCCAGTGCGCCTTACGGAAAGACCTATGGCTACACCTTC. This translates into CASSASAPYGKTYGYTF.

This clonotype was seen repeatedly, ten times or more. V gene TRBV6-5 combines with J gene TRBJ2-1; D ambiguous. The germline V gene encodes CDR1 MNHEY and CDR2 SVGAGI. V was trimmed by 0 bases and J by 0 bases, leaving 9 bases between them. The CDR3 is made up of 16 amino acids. The CDR3 DNA sequence: TGTGCCAGCAGTTACTCGAAGCCGAGCTCCTACAATGAGCAGTTCTTC. As protein: CASSYSKPSSYNEQFF.

This clonotype was seen only a few times. V gene TRBV4-1 combines with J gene TRBJ1-4; D uncertain. CDR1 is MGHRA, CDR2 YSYEKL, per germline. CDR3 length: 18 amino acids. V dropped 1 base and J dropped 6 bases, with 21 bases sitting between them. In DNA, the CDR3 is TGCGCCAGCAGCCAAGTGGGAGGGTACAACCCCCTCGATGAAAAACTGTTTTTT. Amino acid sequence: CASSQVGGYNPLDEKLFF.

The sample holds many counts of this clonotype. J is TRBJ2-2 and V is TRBV3-1, with D perhaps matching TRBD2 (6 bases). The CDR3 runs to 13 residues. Germline V gene sequence: CDR1 LGHDT, CDR2 YNNKEL (reference sequence). Trimming left V 2 bases short and J 6 bases short, with 7 bases between. CDR3 region: CASSQSGPGELFF. The CDR3 region has the DNA TGTGCCAGCAGCCAAAGCGGGCCCGGGGAGCTGTTTTTT.

Comments on this clonotype: A much larger clonotype is one base distant, so this may be a read error. V and J are TRBV5-4 and TRBJ1-2; D call uncertain. This CDR3 has 16 amino acids. Germline values: CDR1 SGHNT, CDR2 YYREEE (reference sequence). The CDR3 here is CASFSRVPGKTYGFTF. CDR3 DNA sequence: TGTGCCAGCTTTAGCCGCGTACCAGGAAAGACCTATGGCTTCACCTTC.

About this clonotype: Given a much more abundant clone one base away, this may be a read error. CDR3 nucleotides: TGTGCCAGCAGCTTACTGTCTAGCGGGAGGTCCATACAAGAGACCCAGTACTTC. Translating gives CASSLLSSGRSIQETQYF. The J gene is TRBJ2-5, the V gene TRBV7-9; 11 positions match TRBD2. Per the germline V gene, CDR1 is SEHNR and CDR2 is FQNEAQ (reference sequence). The CDR3 sequence is 18 residues long. V gave up 2 bases and J gave up 2 bases; unmatched junction bases: 10.

This clonotype occurred many times. The J gene is TRBJ1-2, the V gene TRBV2; D is ambiguous. The germline CDR1 and CDR2 sequences are SNHLY and FYNNEI. Between the trimmed V and J ends, which lost 6 bases and 4 bases, there was a span of 9 bases. The CDR3 covers 12 residues. The CDR3 sequence: CASRENTYGYTF. The CDR3 bases are TGTGCCAGCAGAGAAAACACCTATGGCTACACCTTC.

Remarks on this clonotype: With a much larger clone just one base away, this may be a read error. CDR3 protein: CAIWYGYAF. The CDR3 DNA sequence: TGTGCCATCTGGTATGGCTACGCCTTC. The chain uses TRBV6-6 and TRBJ1-2; no definite D call. The CDR3 spans 9 residues. Per the germline V gene, CDR1 is MNHNY and CDR2 is SVGAGI (reference sequence).

About this clonotype: With a far larger clone one base away, a read error is the likely cause. The rearrangement links TRBV6-2 or TRBV6-3 to TRBJ2-4; TRBD2 is a possible D gene (6 bases). The DNA matches TRBJ2-7 better at its end, which makes the J call doubtful. The CDR3 sequence is 14 residues long. In germline, CDR1 is MNHEY, CDR2 SVGEGT. The CDR3 protein is CASSYGTGGYEQYF. The CDR3 bases are TGTGCCAGCAGTTACGGGACTGGCGGGTACGAGCAGTACTTC.

This clonotype was picked up many times. CDR3 residues: CASRYIGQLYEQYF. The CDR3 DNA reads TGTGCCAGCAGGTATATCGGGCAGCTCTACGAGCAGTACTTC. The chain has TRBV6-5 and TRBJ2-7, with D unresolved. Germline values: CDR1 MNHEY, CDR2 SVGAGI. V was pared by 6 bases and J by 3 bases, with 15 bases between. CDR3 length equals 14 residues.

This clonotype has a single count. A read error may explain this, as a much larger clone is one base away. V and J are TRBV12-3 or TRBV12-4 and TRBJ1-2; a possible D gene is TRBD1 (5 bases). The CDR3 runs to 14 residues. V was cut by 6 bases and J by 2 bases, with 13 bases left in between. The CDR3 here is CASRRGVGNYGYTF. The CDR3 DNA sequence: TGTGCCAGCAGGAGAGGGGTCGGCAACTATGGCTACACCTTC.

This clonotype was detected ten times or more. The gene calls are TRBV18 and TRBJ2-5; 10 bases are shared with TRBD1. Trimming took 8 bases from V and 4 from J; bases not matched to a gene: 4. This CDR3 contains 13 residues. The germline V gene encodes CDR1 KGHSH and CDR2 LQKENI. The CDR3 sequence: CASATGGLETQYF. CDR3 nucleotides: TGTGCCAGCGCGACAGGGGGCTTAGAGACCCAGTACTTC. Using reference TRBV18 and TRBJ2-5 for the parts outside the CDR3, the full variable domain is NAGVMQNPRHLVRRRGQEARLRCSPMKGHSHVYWYRQLPEEGLKFMVYLQKENIIDESGMPKERFSAEFPKEGPSILRIQQVVRGDSAAYFCASATGGLETQYFGPGTRLLVL.

In DNA, the CDR3 is TGTGCCAGCAGTGGATATTATGAACTGGGAAAGACCTATGGCTACACCTTC. It yields the protein CASSGYYELGKTYGYTF. The rearrangement links TRBV25-1 to TRBJ1-2; D is unclear. Germline V gene data show CDR1 as MGHDK and CDR2 as SYGVNS. V was trimmed by 4 bases and J by 4 bases, leaving 22 bases between them. The CDR3 is 17 amino acids.

Turning to this clonotype: A much larger clone lies one base from this, so it may be a read error. The V and J genes are TRBV20-1 and TRBJ1-5; the match to TRBD1 covers 7 bases. Germline CDR1 reads DFQATT; CDR2 reads SNEGSKA (reference sequence). This CDR3 region has 13 residues. As DNA, the CDR3 is TGCAGTACTAGAGAGGGGGCACAACAGCCCCAGCATTTT. Amino acids: CSTREGAQQPQHF.

This clonotype was detected ten times or more. The chain employs TRBV11-1 and TRBJ1-2; no clear D gene. The germline CDR1 and CDR2 sequences are SGHAT and FQDESV (reference sequence). This CDR3 is 17 amino acids long. V lost 5 bases to trimming and J lost 4 bases, with 23 bases between them. This CDR3 reads CASSDSCKAGKTYGYTF. The CDR3 DNA is TGTGCCAGCAGCGACTCGTGTAAGGCTGGAAAGACCTATGGCTACACCTTC.

Many counts were recorded for this clonotype. This sequence joins TRBV10-3 and TRBJ1-1; D gene uncertain. Germline V lookup: CDR1 ENHRY, CDR2 SYGVKD. The CDR3 totals 15 residues. The V end lost 10 bases, the J end lost 1 base, and 19 bases lay between the germline ends. The CDR3 DNA is TGTGCCACGCGTCGTCTCGAGGAGGCGAACACTGAAGCTTTCTTT. It specifies CATRRLEEANTEAFF.

In the case of this clonotype: Since no conserved phenylalanine or tryptophan closes the CDR3, a read error is the likely cause. V and J are TRBV20-1 and TRBJ2-7, with TRBD2 matching over 7 bases. Trimming at V came to 0 bases and at J to 4 bases, leaving 6 bases not matched to a gene. Germline V gene lookup returns CDR1 DFQATT and CDR2 SNEGSKA (reference sequence). This CDR3 region has 14 residues. The CDR3 loop reads CSARELAAIYEQYS. Written as DNA, the CDR3 is TGCAGTGCTAGAGAGCTAGCGGCCATTTACGAGCAGTACTCC.

Note on this clonotype: Given a much more abundant clone one base away, this may be a read error. This rearrangement joins TRBV3-1 to TRBJ2-5; D not certain. The CDR3 contains 17 residues. Germline V gene data show CDR1 as LGHDT and CDR2 as YNNKEL (reference sequence). This CDR3 reads CANSVVFPISFSETQYF. Here the CDR3 DNA reads TGTGCCAACAGCGTTGTGTTTCCCATTTCTTTCTCTGAGACCCAGTACTTC.